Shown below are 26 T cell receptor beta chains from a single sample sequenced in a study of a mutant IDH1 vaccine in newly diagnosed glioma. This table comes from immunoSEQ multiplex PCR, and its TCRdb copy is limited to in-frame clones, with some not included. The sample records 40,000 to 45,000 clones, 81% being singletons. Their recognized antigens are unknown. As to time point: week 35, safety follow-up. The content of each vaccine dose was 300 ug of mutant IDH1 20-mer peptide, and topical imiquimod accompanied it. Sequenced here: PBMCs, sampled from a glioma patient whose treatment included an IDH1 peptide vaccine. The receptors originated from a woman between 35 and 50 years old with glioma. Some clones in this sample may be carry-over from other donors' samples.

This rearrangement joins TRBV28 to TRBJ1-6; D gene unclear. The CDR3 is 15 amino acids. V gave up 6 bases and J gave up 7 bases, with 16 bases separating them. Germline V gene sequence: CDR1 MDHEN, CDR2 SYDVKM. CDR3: CASSRIGRTNSPLHF. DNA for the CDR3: TGTGCCAGCAGCCGGATCGGCCGAACCAATTCACCCCTCCACTTT.

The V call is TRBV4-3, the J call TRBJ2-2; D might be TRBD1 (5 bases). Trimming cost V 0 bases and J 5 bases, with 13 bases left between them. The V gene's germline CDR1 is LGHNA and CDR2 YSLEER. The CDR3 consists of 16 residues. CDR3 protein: CASSQDFQGWTGELFF. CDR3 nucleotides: TGCGCCAGCAGCCAAGATTTCCAGGGTTGGACCGGGGAGCTGTTTTTT.

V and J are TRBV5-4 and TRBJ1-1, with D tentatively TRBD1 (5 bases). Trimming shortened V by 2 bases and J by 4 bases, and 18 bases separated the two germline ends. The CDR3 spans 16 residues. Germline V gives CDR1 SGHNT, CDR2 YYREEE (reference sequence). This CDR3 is CASSFYRTYRSTEAFF. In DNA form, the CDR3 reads TGTGCCAGCAGCTTCTACAGGACCTACCGGAGCACTGAAGCTTTCTTT.

CDR3 residues: CASSLGNTEAFF. In DNA, the CDR3 is TGTGCCAGTAGTCTCGGTAACACTGAAGCTTTCTTT. The V gene is TRBV19, the J gene TRBJ1-1; D ambiguous. The germline V gene encodes CDR1 LNHDA and CDR2 SQIVND (reference sequence). The CDR3 is 12 amino acids. V dropped 5 bases and J dropped 2 bases, with 6 bases sitting between them.

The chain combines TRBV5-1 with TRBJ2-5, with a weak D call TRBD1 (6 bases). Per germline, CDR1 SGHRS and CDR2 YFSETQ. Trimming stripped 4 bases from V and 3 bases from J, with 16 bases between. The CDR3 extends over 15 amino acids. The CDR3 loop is CASSPQEAGEETQYF. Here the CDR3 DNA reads TGCGCCAGCAGCCCACAAGAGGCAGGGGAAGAGACCCAGTACTTC.

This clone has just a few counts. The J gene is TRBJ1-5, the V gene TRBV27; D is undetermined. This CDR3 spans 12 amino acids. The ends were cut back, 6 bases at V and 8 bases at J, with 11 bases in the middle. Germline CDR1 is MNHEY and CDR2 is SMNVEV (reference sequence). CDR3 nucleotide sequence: TGTGCCAGCAGACTGGGGAGTGAGCCCCAGCATTTT. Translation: CASRLGSEPQHF.

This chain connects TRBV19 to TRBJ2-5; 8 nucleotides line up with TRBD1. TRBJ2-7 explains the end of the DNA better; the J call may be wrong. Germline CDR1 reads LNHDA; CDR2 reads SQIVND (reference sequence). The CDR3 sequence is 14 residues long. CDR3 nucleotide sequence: TGTGCCAGTAGTATGGGGACAGGCCTCTACGAGCAGTACTTC. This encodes CASSMGTGLYEQYF.

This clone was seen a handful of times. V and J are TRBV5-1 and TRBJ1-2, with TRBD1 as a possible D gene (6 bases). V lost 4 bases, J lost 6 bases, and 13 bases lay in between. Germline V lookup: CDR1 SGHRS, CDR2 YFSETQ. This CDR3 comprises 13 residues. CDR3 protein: CASSPGQYDGYTF. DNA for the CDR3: TGCGCCAGCAGCCCTGGACAGTACGATGGCTACACCTTC.

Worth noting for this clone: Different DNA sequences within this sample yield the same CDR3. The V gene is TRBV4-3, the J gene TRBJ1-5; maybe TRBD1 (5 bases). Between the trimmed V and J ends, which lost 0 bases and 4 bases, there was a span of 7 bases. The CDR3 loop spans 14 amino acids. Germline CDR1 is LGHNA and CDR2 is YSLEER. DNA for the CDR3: TGCGCCAGCAGCCAAGATCGGGGGAATCAGCCCCAGCATTTT. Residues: CASSQDRGNQPQHF.

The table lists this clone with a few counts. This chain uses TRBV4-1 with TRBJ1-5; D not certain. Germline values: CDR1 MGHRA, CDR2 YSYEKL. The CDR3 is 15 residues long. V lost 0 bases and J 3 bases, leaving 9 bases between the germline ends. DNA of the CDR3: TGCGCCAGCAGCCAAGATGACGTTCCCAATCAGCCCCAGCATTTT. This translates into CASSQDDVPNQPQHF.

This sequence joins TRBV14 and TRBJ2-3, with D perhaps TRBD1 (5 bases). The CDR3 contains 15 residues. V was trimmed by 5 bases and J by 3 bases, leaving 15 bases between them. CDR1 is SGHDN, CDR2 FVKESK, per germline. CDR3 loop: CASSKALGRTDTQYF. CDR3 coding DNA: TGTGCCAGCAGCAAGGCATTGGGGCGAACAGATACGCAGTATTTT.

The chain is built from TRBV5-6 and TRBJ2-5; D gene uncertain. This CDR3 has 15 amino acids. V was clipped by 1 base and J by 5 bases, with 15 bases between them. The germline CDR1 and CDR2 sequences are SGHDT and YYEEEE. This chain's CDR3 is CASSLLGRPEETQYF. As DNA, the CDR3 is TGTGCCAGCAGCTTGCTGGGAAGGCCCGAGGAGACCCAGTACTTC.

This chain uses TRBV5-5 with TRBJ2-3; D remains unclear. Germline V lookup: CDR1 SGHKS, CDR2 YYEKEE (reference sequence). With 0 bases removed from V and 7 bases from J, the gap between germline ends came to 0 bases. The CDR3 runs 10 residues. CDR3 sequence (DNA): TGTGCCAGCAGCTTGGATACGCAGTATTTT. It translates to CASSLDTQYF.

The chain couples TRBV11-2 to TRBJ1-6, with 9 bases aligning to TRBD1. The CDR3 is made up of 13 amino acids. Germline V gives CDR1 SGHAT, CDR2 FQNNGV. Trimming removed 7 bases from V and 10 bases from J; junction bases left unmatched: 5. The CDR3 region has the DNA TGTGCCAGCACCCAGGACAGGGGATCACCCCTCCACTTT. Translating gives CASTQDRGSPLHF.

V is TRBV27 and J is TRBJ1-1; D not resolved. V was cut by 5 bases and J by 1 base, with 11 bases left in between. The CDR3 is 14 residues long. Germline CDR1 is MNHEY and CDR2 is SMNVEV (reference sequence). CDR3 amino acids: CASSLTVSNTEAFF. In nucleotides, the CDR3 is TGTGCCAGCAGTCTTACAGTGTCGAACACTGAAGCTTTCTTT.

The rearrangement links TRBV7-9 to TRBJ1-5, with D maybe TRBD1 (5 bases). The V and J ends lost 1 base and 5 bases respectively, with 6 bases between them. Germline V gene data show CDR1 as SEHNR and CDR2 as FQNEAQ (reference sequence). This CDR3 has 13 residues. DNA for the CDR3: TGTGCCAGCAGCTTAGAAGGGGATCAGCCCCAGCATTTT. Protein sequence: CASSLEGDQPQHF. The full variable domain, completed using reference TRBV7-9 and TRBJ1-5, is DTGVSQNPRHKITKRGQNVTFRCDPISEHNRLYWYRQTLGQGPEFLTYFQNEAQLEKSRLLSDRFSAERPKGSFSTLEIQRTEQGDSAMYLCASSLEGDQPQHFGDGTRLSIL.

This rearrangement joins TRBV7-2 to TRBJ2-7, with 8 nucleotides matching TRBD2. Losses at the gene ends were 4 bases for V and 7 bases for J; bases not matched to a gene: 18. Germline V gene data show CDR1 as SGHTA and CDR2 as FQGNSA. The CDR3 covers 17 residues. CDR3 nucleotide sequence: TGTGCCAGCAGCTACCATAGTGGCGGGGGGCCGCTGGGGGAGCAGTACTTC. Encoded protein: CASSYHSGGGPLGEQYF. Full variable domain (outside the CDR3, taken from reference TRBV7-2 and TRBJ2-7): GAGVSQSPSNKVTEKGKDVELRCDPISGHTALYWYRQSLGQGLEFLIYFQGNSAPDKSGLPSDRFSAERTGGSVSTLTIQRTQQEDSAVYLCASSYHSGGGPLGEQYFGPGTRLTVT.

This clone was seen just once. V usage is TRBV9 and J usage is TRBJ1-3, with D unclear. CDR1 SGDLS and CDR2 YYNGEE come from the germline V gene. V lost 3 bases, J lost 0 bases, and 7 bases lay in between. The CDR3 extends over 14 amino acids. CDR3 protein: CASSGKNSGNTIYF. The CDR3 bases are TGTGCCAGCAGCGGGAAGAACTCTGGAAACACCATATATTTT. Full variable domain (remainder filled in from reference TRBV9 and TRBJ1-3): DSGVTQTPKHLITATGQRVTLRCSPRSGDLSVYWYQQSLDQGLQFLIQYYNGEERAKGNILERFSAQQFPDLHSELNLSSLELGDSALYFCASSGKNSGNTIYFGEGSWLTVV.

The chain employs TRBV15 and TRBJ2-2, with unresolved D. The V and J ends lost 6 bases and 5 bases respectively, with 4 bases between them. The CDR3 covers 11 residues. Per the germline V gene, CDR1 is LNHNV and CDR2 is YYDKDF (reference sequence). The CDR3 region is CATRGTGELFF. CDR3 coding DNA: TGTGCCACCAGGGGTACCGGGGAGCTGTTTTTT.

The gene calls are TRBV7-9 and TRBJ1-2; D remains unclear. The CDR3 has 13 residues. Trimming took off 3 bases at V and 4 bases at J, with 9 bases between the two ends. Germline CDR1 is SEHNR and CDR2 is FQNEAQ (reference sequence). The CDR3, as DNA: TGTGCCAGCAGCTTTGGGTCCAGCTATGGCTACACCTTC. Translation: CASSFGSSYGYTF.

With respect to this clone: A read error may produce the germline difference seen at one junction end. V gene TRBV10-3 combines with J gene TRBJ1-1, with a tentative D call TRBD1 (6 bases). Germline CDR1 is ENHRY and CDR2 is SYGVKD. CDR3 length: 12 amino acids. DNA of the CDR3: TGTGCCATCAGTACAGGGAACTCTGAAGCTTTCTTT. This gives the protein CAISTGNSEAFF.

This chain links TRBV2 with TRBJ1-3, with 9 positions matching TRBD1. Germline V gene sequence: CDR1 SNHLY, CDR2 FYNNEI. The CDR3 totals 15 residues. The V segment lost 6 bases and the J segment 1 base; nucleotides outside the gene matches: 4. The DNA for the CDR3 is TGTGCCAGCAGCCGACAGGGGGAATCTGGAAACACCATATATTTT. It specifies CASSRQGESGNTIYF.

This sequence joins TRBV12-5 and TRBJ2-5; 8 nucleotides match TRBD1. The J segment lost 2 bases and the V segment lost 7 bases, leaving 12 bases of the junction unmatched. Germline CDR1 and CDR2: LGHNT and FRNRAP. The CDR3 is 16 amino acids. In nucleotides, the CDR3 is TGTGCTAGTGCCAAGTCGACAGGGGACTTACAAGAGACCCAGTACTTC. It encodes CASAKSTGDLQETQYF.

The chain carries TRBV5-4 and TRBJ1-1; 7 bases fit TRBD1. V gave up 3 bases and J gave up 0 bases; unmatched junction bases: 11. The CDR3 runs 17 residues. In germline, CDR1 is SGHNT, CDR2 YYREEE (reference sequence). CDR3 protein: CASSSRIRGNLNTEAFF. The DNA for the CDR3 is TGTGCCAGCAGCTCGAGAATCAGGGGGAACCTGAACACTGAAGCTTTCTTT.

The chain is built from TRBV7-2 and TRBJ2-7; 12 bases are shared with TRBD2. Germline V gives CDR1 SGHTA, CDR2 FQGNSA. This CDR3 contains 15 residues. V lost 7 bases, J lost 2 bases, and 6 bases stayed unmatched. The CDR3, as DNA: TGTGCCAGCACCCCGACTAGCGGGGGTCCCTACGAGCAGTACTTC. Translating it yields CASTPTSGGPYEQYF.

The CDR3 sequence is CASLPSGRNTGELFF. The CDR3 DNA follows: TGTGCCAGCCTTCCTAGCGGGAGGAACACCGGGGAGCTGTTTTTT. The chain recombines TRBV19 with TRBJ2-2; 10 bases are a match to TRBD2. The CDR3 contains 15 residues. Germline lookup yields CDR1 LNHDA and CDR2 SQIVND (reference sequence). J gave up 1 base and V 9 bases, and 5 bases lay outside the gene matches. The complete variable domain, with remaining parts taken from reference TRBV19 and TRBJ2-2, reads DGGITQSPKYLFRKEGQNVTLSCEQNLNHDAMYWYRQDPGQGLRLIYYSQIVNDFQKGDIAEGYSVSREKKESFPLTVTSAQKNPTAFYLCASLPSGRNTGELFFGEGSRLTVL.